This T cell receptor beta chain appears in the sequencing data of a study of PD-1 blockade in classical Hodgkin lymphoma. General study points: Complete responders had baseline diversity similar to newly diagnosed patients. Patients excluded were those beginning nivolumab under 1 year after ASCT.

This CDR3 comprises 14 residues. Trimming took 4 bases from V and 5 from J, leaving 14 bases between them. Germline CDR1 and CDR2: SGHDN and FVKESK. As to this clone: Its antigen is not identified.

The time point denotes: cycle 4 day 1 (C4D1), after 6 weeks of nivolumab. Every one of the patients relapsed after autologous stem cell transplantation (brentuximab vedotin exposure was variable). Best responses were complete response, partial response or progressive disease. Assay: immunoSEQ multiplex PCR; the TCRdb copy retains only in-frame clones and omits some. Of about 46,000 clones listed, roughly 80% were seen once; the top ten hold less than 15%. The TCR was taken from a human donor with classical Hodgkin lymphoma. The sample consisted of peripheral blood mononuclear cells (PBMCs), taken before the fourth cycle of nivolumab. V usage is TRBV14 and J usage is TRBJ1-1, with unresolved D. CDR3 protein: CASSLGFRWTEAFF. For the CDR3, the DNA is TGTGCCAGCAGCCTCGGCTTTAGGTGGACTGAAGCTTTCTTT.